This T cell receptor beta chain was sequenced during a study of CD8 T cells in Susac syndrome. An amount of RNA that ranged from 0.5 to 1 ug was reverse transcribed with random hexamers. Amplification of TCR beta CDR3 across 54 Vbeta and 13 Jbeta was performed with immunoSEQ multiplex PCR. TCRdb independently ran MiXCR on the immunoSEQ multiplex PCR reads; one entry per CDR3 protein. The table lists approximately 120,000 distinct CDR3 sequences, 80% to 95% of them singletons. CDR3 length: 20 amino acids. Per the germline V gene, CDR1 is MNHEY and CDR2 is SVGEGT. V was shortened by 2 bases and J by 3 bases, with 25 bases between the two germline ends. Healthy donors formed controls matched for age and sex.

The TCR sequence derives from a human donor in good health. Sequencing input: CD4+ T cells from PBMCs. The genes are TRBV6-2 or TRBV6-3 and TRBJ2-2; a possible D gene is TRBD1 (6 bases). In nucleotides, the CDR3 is TGTGCCAGCAGTTACGGCGAGCTGGGCAGGGGAATAAGGCACACCGGGGAGCTGTTTTTT. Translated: CASSYGELGRGIRHTGELFF.